The present T cell receptor (beta chain) was sequenced within a study of blood T cell repertoires in COVID-19. Study overall: PBMCs, B-cell-depleted T cells, or T cells provided the cDNA or gDNA that made up the material.

Repertoires were generated with immunoSEQ multiplex PCR, while TCRdb's copy carries only in-frame clones and drops some. The repertoire consists of around 65,000 clones, with 70% to 85% occurring once and the leading ten covering around 20%. The V gene's germline CDR1 is ENHRY and CDR2 SYGVKD. With 8 bases removed from V and 0 bases from J, the gap between germline ends came to 5 bases. This CDR3 is built from 12 residues. The sequence was obtained from a woman of 80 years or more with active or convalescent COVID-19. The material sequenced was peripheral blood. This chain joins TRBV10-3 and TRBJ1-3; D remains ambiguous. The CDR3 DNA sequence: TGTGCCATCCAGAACTCTGGAAACACCATATATTTT. It codes for CAIQNSGNTIYF.